The rows below give T cell receptor beta chains drawn from one sample of a study of blood T cells in healthy people across ages. TCRdb ran MiXCR on the 5' RACE reads and lists one entry per CDR3 protein. Of about a million distinct CDR3 sequences listed, 35% to 40% are singletons. Sequencing used blood. All receptors derive from a young man in good health. CDR3s include the opening cysteine and the closing phenylalanine or tryptophan. Fields, in order: clone size, D gene, J gene, V gene, CDR3 protein, CDR3 DNA. The D gene is left open where the match is weak. Clone size is not always given. Where it is, it says once, few, many or a class for expanded clones.

few | - | TRBJ2-5 | TRBV25-1 | CASMRAYEQYF | TGTGCCAGCATGAGGGCCTATGAGCAGTACTTC
few | TRBD1 | TRBJ2-7 | TRBV20-1 | CSASAPGTGRVLHEQYF | TGCAGTGCTAGTGCCCCCGGGACAGGGAGAGTTCTGCACGAGCAGTACTTC
few | - | TRBJ1-5 | TRBV7-2 | CASSLGGISNQPQHF | TGTGCCAGCAGCCTCGGGGGGATTAGCAATCAGCCCCAGCATTTT
few | TRBD1 | TRBJ2-3 | TRBV13 | CASNKDRGADTQYF | TGTGCCAGCAACAAGGACAGGGGGGCGGATACGCAGTATTTT
few | - | TRBJ2-4 | TRBV29-1 | CSVVGRANNIQYF | TGCAGCGTTGTCGGCAGGGCCAATAACATTCAGTACTTC
once | - | TRBJ2-3 | TRBV24-1 | CATSDFRQGDSDTQYF | TGTGCCACCAGTGATTTTAGGCAGGGAGACTCAGATACGCAGTATTTT
- | TRBD2 | TRBJ2-2 | TRBV5-1 | CASSFPSGTGELFF | TGCGCCAGCAGCTTCCCTAGCGGAACCGGGGAGCTGTTTTTT
few | - | TRBJ1-2 | TRBV12-3/TRBV12-4 | CASSSLQGDSYGYTF | TGTGCCAGCAGTTCTCTGCAAGGGGATAGCTATGGCTACACCTTC
- | TRBD2 | TRBJ2-1 | TRBV9 | CASTQTSGAHNEQFF | TGTGCCAGCACCCAGACTAGCGGGGCCCACAATGAGCAGTTCTTC
- | - | TRBJ2-2 | TRBV6-2/TRBV6-3 | CASSYSRANTGELFF | TGTGCCAGCAGTTACTCTCGGGCGAACACCGGGGAGCTGTTTTTT
few | - | TRBJ2-7 | TRBV6-1 | CASTGEIYEQYF | TGTGCGTCAACAGGAGAAATATACGAGCAGTACTTC
- | TRBD2 | TRBJ2-7 | TRBV3-1 | CASSQDRTGIWTSGGYEQYF | TGTGCCAGCAGCCAAGATCGGACAGGTATCTGGACTAGCGGGGGTTACGAGCAGTACTTC
few | - | TRBJ2-4 | TRBV9 | CASSARTGQNIQYF | TGTGCCAGCAGCGCTCGAACAGGTCAAAACATTCAGTACTTC
few | - | TRBJ1-5 | TRBV20-1 | CSARRSERQPQHF | TGCAGTGCTAGGAGGTCCGAGAGGCAGCCCCAGCATTTT
- | TRBD1 | TRBJ1-5 | TRBV28 | CATDRGWSRPQHF | TGTGCCACCGACAGGGGATGGAGTCGGCCCCAGCATTTT
- | - | TRBJ2-2 | TRBV12-3/TRBV12-4 | CASSRNGLSNTGELFF | TGTGCCAGCAGTCGAAACGGGTTATCGAACACCGGGGAGCTGTTTTTT
- | TRBD1 | TRBJ2-2 | TRBV12-5 | CASGLVLRGRYTGELFF | TGTGCTAGTGGTTTGGTACTTAGGGGGCGATACACCGGGGAGCTGTTTTTT
- | - | TRBJ2-3 | TRBV5-1 | CASSIQPDTDTQYF | TGCGCCAGCAGCATCCAGCCGGACACAGATACGCAGTATTTT
- | - | TRBJ2-3 | TRBV6-5 | CASSYIVTDTQYF | TGTGCCAGCAGTTACATCGTAACAGATACGCAGTATTTT
- | TRBD2 | TRBJ2-1 | TRBV27 | CASSLLLADSYNEQFF | TGTGCCAGCAGTTTACTTCTAGCGGATTCCTACAATGAGCAGTTCTTC
- | TRBD2 | TRBJ2-7 | TRBV6-4 | CASSDLAGGRFWSNEQYF | TGTGCCAGCAGTGACCTTGCGGGGGGGCGATTTTGGTCCAACGAGCAGTACTTC
- | - | TRBJ1-2 | TRBV5-4 | CASSVESYYGYTF | TGTGCCAGCAGCGTGGAGTCCTACTATGGCTACACCTTC
- | TRBD1 | TRBJ1-1 | TRBV29-1 | CSAGQANTEAFF | TGCAGCGCGGGACAGGCCAACACTGAAGCTTTCTTT
- | TRBD1 | TRBJ1-2 | TRBV10-3 | CAIRQGSNYGYTF | TGTGCCATCAGACAGGGGTCTAACTATGGCTACACCTTC
few | - | TRBJ2-1 | TRBV20-1 | CSAASLAPNEQFF | TGCAGTGCTGCCTCGTTAGCTCCCAATGAGCAGTTCTTC
- | - | TRBJ2-5 | TRBV25-1 | CASSERAVDRETQYF | TGTGCCAGCAGTGAAAGGGCGGTTGACAGGGAGACCCAGTACTTC
- | - | TRBJ2-3 | TRBV15 | CATSRDREGPGVGKDTQYF | TGTGCCACCAGCAGAGATCGGGAAGGGCCGGGGGTGGGAAAAGATACGCAGTATTTT
few | TRBD2 | TRBJ2-5 | TRBV7-2 | CASSPKRGTKETQYF | TGTGCCAGCAGTCCTAAGCGGGGGACGAAAGAGACCCAGTACTTC
- | - | TRBJ2-5 | TRBV6-2/TRBV6-3 | CASSYSGRQETQYF | TGTGCCAGCAGTTACTCGGGCAGACAAGAGACCCAGTACTTC
few | - | TRBJ1-4 | TRBV27 | CASSQGGGQKLFF | TGTGCCAGCAGCCAGGGCGGGGGGCAAAAACTGTTTTTT
few | - | TRBJ2-7 | TRBV10-3 | CATALENRNYEQYF | TGTGCCACAGCGTTGGAGAACCGAAACTACGAGCAGTACTTC
many | - | TRBJ2-5 | TRBV28 | CASSLGVGKTQYF | TGTGCCAGCAGTTTAGGAGTCGGGAAGACCCAGTACTTC
few | - | TRBJ1-6 | TRBV7-2 | CASSIQGAGKYSPLHF | TGTGCCAGCAGTATACAGGGCGCCGGAAAGTACTCACCCCTCCACTTT
- | - | TRBJ1-1 | TRBV7-2 | CASSLGGDRNEAFF | TGTGCCAGCAGCTTAGGGGGAGATAGAAATGAAGCTTTCTTT
- | - | TRBJ2-7 | TRBV15 | CATSRYLGSSPYEQYF | TGTGCCACCAGCAGATATCTGGGTAGCAGCCCTTACGAGCAGTACTTC
- | - | TRBJ2-1 | TRBV7-9 | CASIRTDPREQFF | TGTGCCAGCATCCGGACGGATCCTCGGGAGCAGTTCTTC
few | - | TRBJ2-1 | TRBV9 | CASSDPSGYNEQFF | TGTGCCAGCAGCGACCCTTCCGGGTACAATGAGCAGTTCTTC
few | - | TRBJ1-1 | TRBV29-1 | CSVSYRGPYGTEAFF | TGCAGCGTTTCTTACCGGGGCCCCTACGGCACTGAAGCTTTCTTT
- | TRBD2 | TRBJ2-1 | TRBV5-1 | CASSLAISGGVSYSEQFF | TGCGCCAGCAGCTTGGCCATAAGCGGGGGGGTCTCCTACAGTGAGCAGTTCTTC
- | - | TRBJ2-2 | TRBV29-1 | CSVEGIGGVPAGELFF | TGCAGCGTTGAAGGTATCGGGGGCGTCCCAGCCGGGGAGCTGTTTTTT
few | TRBD2 | TRBJ2-5 | TRBV11-2 | CASSLTAAGGPWQETQYF | TGTGCCAGCAGCTTAACAGCGGCGGGGGGGCCTTGGCAAGAGACCCAGTACTTC
few | - | TRBJ2-7 | TRBV20-1 | CSARELANGYEQYF | TGCAGTGCTAGGGAGCTAGCGAACGGCTACGAGCAGTACTTC
- | - | TRBJ2-1 | TRBV11-1 | CASNHPGVLRSYNEQFF | TGTGCCAGCAACCACCCAGGGGTCTTAAGGTCCTACAATGAGCAGTTCTTC
- | TRBD1 | TRBJ2-1 | TRBV6-5 | CASSTGQSGEQFF | TGTGCCAGCAGTACGGGACAGTCGGGTGAGCAGTTCTTC
- | - | TRBJ2-2 | TRBV7-2 | CASSLSGPLDTGELFF | TGTGCCAGCAGCTTATCGGGGCCTCTCGACACCGGGGAGCTGTTTTTT
many | - | TRBJ1-6 | TRBV12-3/TRBV12-4 | CASSLLLGGGIDSPLHF | TGTGCCAGCAGTTTACTTTTAGGGGGGGGTATAGATTCACCCCTCCACTTT
- | - | TRBJ1-6 | TRBV4-2 | CASSQAGAGNSPLHF | TGTGCCAGCAGCCAGGCGGGGGCTGGCAATTCACCCCTCCACTTT
few | - | TRBJ1-3 | TRBV25-1 | CASSVLSGNTIYF | TGTGCCAGCAGTGTCCTCTCTGGAAACACCATATATTTT
few | - | TRBJ2-2 | TRBV15 | CATSRAGNTGELFF | TGTGCCACCAGCAGAGCAGGGAACACCGGGGAGCTGTTTTTT
- | - | TRBJ2-5 | TRBV27 | CASSSTRLTSTKETQYF | TGTGCCAGCAGTTCCACCCGACTGACTTCCACTAAAGAGACCCAGTACTTC
- | - | TRBJ1-1 | TRBV30 | CAWSVPDGRGAEAFF | TGTGCCTGGAGTGTACCCGACGGACGTGGGGCTGAAGCTTTCTTT
few | - | TRBJ2-1 | TRBV6-5 | CASSYSSPGEEQFF | TGTGCCAGCAGTTACTCGAGCCCTGGGGAAGAGCAGTTCTTC